This T cell receptor (beta chain) emerged from a study of cytomegalovirus exposure and HLA in healthy donors. General observations from the study: TCR beta sequences reportedly predicted most subjects' HLA-A and HLA-B alleles accurately. There were several of the most significant clusters that appeared linked to common viral pathogens in a later analysis.

Researchers ran the PCR with 60 Vbeta and 13 Jbeta primers. Per the original data handling: In a later analysis, about 9.9 million of some 80 million unique beta chains occurred in at least two donors. Assay: immunoSEQ multiplex PCR; the TCRdb copy retains only in-frame clones and omits some. V and J calls plus clone size are reproduced from that table; the DNA served to infer D and trimming. The sample has fewer than 200,000 clones; around 80% are singletons. Losses at the gene ends were 3 bases for V and 7 bases for J; bases not matched to a gene: 3. Germline loops: CDR1 SGDLS, CDR2 YYNGEE. CDR3 length equals 12 residues. On this clone: Its antigen is not known.

This sequence joins TRBV9 and TRBJ1-2; the match to TRBD1 covers 7 bases. Sequencing was performed on PBMCs. The receptor's source is a man aged 25 to 40 in good health and CMV-seronegative. CDR3 protein: CASSAGGAGYTF. Here the CDR3 DNA reads TGTGCCAGCAGCGCAGGGGGAGCTGGCTACACCTTC.